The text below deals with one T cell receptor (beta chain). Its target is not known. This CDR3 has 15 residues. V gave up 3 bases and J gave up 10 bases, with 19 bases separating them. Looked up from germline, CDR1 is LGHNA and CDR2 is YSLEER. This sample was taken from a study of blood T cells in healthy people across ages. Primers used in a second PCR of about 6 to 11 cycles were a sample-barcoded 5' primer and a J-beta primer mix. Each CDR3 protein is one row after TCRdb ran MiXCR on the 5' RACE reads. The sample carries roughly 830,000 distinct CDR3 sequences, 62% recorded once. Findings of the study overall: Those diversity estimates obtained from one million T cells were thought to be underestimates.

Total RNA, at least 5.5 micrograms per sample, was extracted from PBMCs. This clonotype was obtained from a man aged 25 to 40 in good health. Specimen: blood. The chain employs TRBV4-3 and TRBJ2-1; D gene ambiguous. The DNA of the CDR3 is TGCGCCAGCAGCCAGGAACACCTAACCTCCTACGAGCAGTTCTTC. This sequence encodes CASSQEHLTSYEQFF.